This record looks at one TCR beta chain sequence and its context. This record belongs to a study of CD8 T cells in Susac syndrome. Controls were drawn from healthy donors and were matched for age and sex. It was negative isolation that provided the CD8+ and CD4+ T cells, whereas TEMRA cells were enriched by FACS. The germline V gene has CDR1 SEHNR and CDR2 FQNEAQ (reference sequence). Trimming stripped 0 bases from V and 5 bases from J, with 14 bases between. The CDR3 covers 16 residues. An input of roughly 0.5 to 1 ug of RNA was subjected to reverse transcription using random hexamers. TCRdb called the immunoSEQ multiplex PCR reads again in MiXCR, with one record for every CDR3 protein. This table holds some 120,000 distinct CDR3 sequences, 85% to 95% found once.

The chain joins TRBV7-9 to TRBJ1-5; tentatively, D is TRBD1 (5 bases). This receptor was taken from a human donor in good health. Material: CD8+ T cells from PBMCs. The CDR3 is CASSLARGLGHQPQHF. The CDR3 DNA sequence: TGTGCCAGCAGCTTAGCTAGAGGGCTGGGACATCAGCCCCAGCATTTT.